The entry that follows covers one TCR beta chain sequence. By how much of the sample it makes up, this clone is medium-sized (0.01 to 0.1%). The antigen this receptor binds is unknown. Base qualities are not provided; no much larger clone lies one nucleotide away. Patients with a history of autoimmune disease or receiving systemic immunosuppression were excluded from the trial. Peripheral blood for TCR sequencing was drawn from every dose cohort at baseline, at cycle 4 day 1 and at cycle 7 day 1. Samples came from an open-label, multicenter, first-in-human phase I dose-escalation trial of ivuxolimab. Adults with locally advanced or metastatic head and neck squamous cell, hepatocellular, melanoma or renal cell carcinoma were enrolled in the trial. Before TCR sequencing, CD4+ T cells and CD8+ T cells were sorted from peripheral blood as separate populations. Genomic DNA was isolated from the sorted cells so that the TCRbeta CDR3 region could be sequenced. The immunoSEQ Assay was used for sequencing of TCRbeta CDR3 regions. TCRdb stores this immuneACCESS table with in-frame sequences only. Part of the clones is absent; in the studies checked, under half of the shortfall reflects unresolved V genes, and no reason is known for the rest. The sample profile shows around 67,000 clones; roughly 80% of them were found once. 1.2% of the sample goes to the ten largest clones.

This specimen comes from a study of OX40 agonist ivuxolimab in advanced cancers. With regard to the full study: Ivuxolimab was an agonistic, fully human IgG2 monoclonal antibody directed against OX40 (CD134), a costimulatory receptor. Intravenous ivuxolimab was administered to patients every 2 weeks at six dose levels: 0.01, 0.1, 0.3, 1.5, 3 and 10 mg/kg. Of the roughly 53 patients in dose escalation, 19 had hepatocellular carcinoma, some 15 had melanoma, 9 had renal cell carcinoma and 9 had head and neck cancer. A male proportion of 70% to 90% and a mean age of 60 years, ranging from 23 to 79, were recorded for the dose-escalation cohort. Prior anti-PD-1, anti-PD-L1 or anti-CTLA-4 therapy was permitted, and checkpoint inhibitors had been received by about two fifths of dose-escalation patients. Three dose-escalation patients achieved partial responses, one with hepatocellular carcinoma and two with cutaneous melanoma. Peripheral TCRbeta sequencing aimed to test whether ivuxolimab altered TCR sequence diversity and caused clonal T-cell expansion. The monotherapy dose-escalation portion (N ≈ 52 patients) of the phase I ivuxolimab trial is reported in the paper. General study outcomes and caveats: Antigen specificity was not determined for the clonally expanded peripheral T cells. At doses of 0.1 to 3.0 mg/kg, clonal expansion of both CD4+ and CD8+ T cells in blood was seen between baseline and week 6. In the 0.1-3.0 mg/kg groups, partial responders had among the lowest normalized peripheral clonal expansion, particularly in CD8+ T cells. After ivuxolimab, CD8+ T cells had more expanded clones than CD4+ T cells on average. Low levels of normalized T-cell clonal expansion were also shown by some nonresponding patients.

Relative to germline, V is 4 bases shorter and J is 3 bases shorter, with 15 bases between their ends. The CDR3 sequence holds 16 residues, the cysteine and phenylalanine included. Kept here is only the CDR3 DNA, which spans 48 bases and is read in frame from base 1. CDR1 and CDR2 are read off the germline V gene (reference sequence) as LNHDA and SQIVND. The clonotype comes from an adult with an advanced solid tumor such as melanoma, head and neck, liver or kidney cancer. The chain employs TRBV19 and TRBJ1-4, with TRBD1 as a weak D call on 6 bases. This specimen consisted of CD4+ or CD8+ T cells sorted from blood, obtained in a trial of the OX40 agonist ivuxolimab. The DNA reads TGTGCCAGTAGTACCGGCTTACAGGGCTCTAATGAAAAACTGTTTTTT. Its protein product is CASSTGLQGSNEKLFF.